The present entry profiles one TCR beta chain with its context. Original data processing: Estimation of nucleated cell counts was performed using reference gene primer amplification. Sequencing used immunoSEQ multiplex PCR; TCRdb keeps in-frame clones, though not all of them. Clonal size and the V and J genes are those of that table, whereas D and trimming came from the DNA. Of 500,000 to 600,000 clones detected, roughly 91% appear once; the ten largest clones hold 7.8%. Patients of the Seattle cohort, enrolled during active infection, were followed longitudinally. Germline CDR1 and CDR2: ENHRY and SYGVKD. The CDR3 is made up of 19 amino acids. Trimming left V 0 bases short and J 1 base short, with 16 bases between. The data belong to a study of blood T cell repertoires in COVID-19. Looking at the study overall: The United States, Italy and Spain supplied acute and convalescent COVID-19 samples.

The chain uses TRBV10-3 and TRBJ2-6, with D uncertain. The sample comprised peripheral blood. The sequence derives from a woman aged 50 to 60 with COVID-19, enrolled during active disease. The CDR3 is CAISESSRQPRSGANVLTF. The DNA for the CDR3 is TGTGCCATCAGTGAGTCGTCCCGGCAGCCTAGGTCTGGGGCCAACGTCCTGACTTTC.